This TCR beta chain was retrieved from a study of T cell changes during pregnancy in multiple sclerosis. Clones were read by immunoSEQ multiplex PCR, and TCRdb kept only the in-frame ones, dropping some. Altogether about 39,000 clones are present, less than 90% being singletons, with the ten largest covering about 0.64%. V shed 1 base and J shed 1 base, with 8 bases lying between them. The CDR3 covers 15 residues. Germline V gene lookup returns CDR1 LGHNT and CDR2 FRNRAP. The chain recombines TRBV12-5 with TRBJ1-5, with D hard to call. Sequencing used CD4+ T cells from peripheral blood mononuclear cells, obtained before pregnancy. The source is a female donor with multiple sclerosis, enrolled in a pregnancy study. The CDR3 nucleotides read TGTGCTAGTGGTTTGGGGCGCGGGAGCAATCAGCCCCAGCATTTT. It yields the protein CASGLGRGSNQPQHF.